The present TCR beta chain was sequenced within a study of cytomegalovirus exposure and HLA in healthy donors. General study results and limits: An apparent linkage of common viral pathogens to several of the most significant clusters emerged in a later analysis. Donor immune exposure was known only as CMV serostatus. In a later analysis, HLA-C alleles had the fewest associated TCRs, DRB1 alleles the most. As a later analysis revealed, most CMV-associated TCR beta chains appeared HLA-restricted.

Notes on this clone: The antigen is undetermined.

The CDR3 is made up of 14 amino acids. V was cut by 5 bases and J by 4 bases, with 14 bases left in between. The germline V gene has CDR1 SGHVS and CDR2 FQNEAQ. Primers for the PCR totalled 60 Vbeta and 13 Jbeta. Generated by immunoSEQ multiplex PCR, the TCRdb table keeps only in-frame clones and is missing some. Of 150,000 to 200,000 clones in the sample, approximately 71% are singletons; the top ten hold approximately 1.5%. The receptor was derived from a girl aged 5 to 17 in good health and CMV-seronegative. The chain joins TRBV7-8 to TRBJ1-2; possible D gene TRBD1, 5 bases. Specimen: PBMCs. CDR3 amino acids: CASSPQGGAYGYTF. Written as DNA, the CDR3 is TGTGCCAGCAGCCCCCAGGGAGGGGCCTATGGCTACACCTTC. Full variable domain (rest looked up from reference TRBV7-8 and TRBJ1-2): GAGVSQSPRYKVAKRGQDVALRCDPISGHVSLFWYQQALGQGPEFLTYFQNEAQLDKSGLPSDRFFAERPEGSVSTLKIQRTQQEDSAVYLCASSPQGGAYGYTFGSGTRLTVV.